This TCR beta chain was sequenced in a study of blood T cell repertoires in COVID-19. Study context: PBMCs, B-cell-depleted T cells, or T cells were the source of the cDNA or gDNA that made up the material.

This CDR3 is 20 amino acids long. V dropped 6 bases and J dropped 4 bases, with 33 bases sitting between them. Germline-derived CDR1 and CDR2 are MNHEY and SVGEGT. Measured with immunoSEQ multiplex PCR; TCRdb has only the in-frame clones, and not every one. The data show 110,000 to 150,000 clones, 84% seen once. Sequencing input: peripheral blood. This sequence joins TRBV6-2 or TRBV6-3 and TRBJ1-1; the D gene is possibly TRBD1 (6 bases). The clonotype originates from a man aged 55 to 69 with active or convalescent COVID-19. CDR3 DNA sequence: TGTGCCAGCAGCCGCAACAGGCGGGGGGCACTGAATGAAAGGAGCACTGAAGCTTTCTTT. Translation gives CASSRNRRGALNERSTEAFF.